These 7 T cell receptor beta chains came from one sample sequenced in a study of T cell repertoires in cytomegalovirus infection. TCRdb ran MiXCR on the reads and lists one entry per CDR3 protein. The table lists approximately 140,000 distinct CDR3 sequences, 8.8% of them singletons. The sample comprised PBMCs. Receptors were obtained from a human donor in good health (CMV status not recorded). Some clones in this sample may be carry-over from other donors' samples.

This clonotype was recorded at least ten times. CDR3 coding DNA: TGTGCCAGCAGTTTAAGTTTCCAGAATAACTATGGCTACACCTTC. This encodes CASSLSFQNNYGYTF. The chain uses TRBV28 and TRBJ1-2; no definite D call. The CDR3 is 15 amino acids. The germline V and J ends were trimmed by 2 bases and 1 base, with 11 bases remaining between them. Germline lookup yields CDR1 MDHEN and CDR2 SYDVKM.

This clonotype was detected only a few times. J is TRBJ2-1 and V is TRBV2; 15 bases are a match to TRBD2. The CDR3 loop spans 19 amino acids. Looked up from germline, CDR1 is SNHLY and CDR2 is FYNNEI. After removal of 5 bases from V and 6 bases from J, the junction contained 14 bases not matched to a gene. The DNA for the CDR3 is TGTGCCAGCAGTCCGGGACTAGCGGGGGGAAGGGGCCATGGCAATGAGCAGTTCTTC. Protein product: CASSPGLAGGRGHGNEQFF. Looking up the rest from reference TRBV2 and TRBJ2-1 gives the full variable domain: EPEVTQTPSHQVTQMGQEVILRCVPISNHLYFYWYRQILGQKVEFLVSFYNNEISEKSEIFDDQFSVERPDGSNFTLKIRSTKLEDSAMYFCASSPGLAGGRGHGNEQFFGPGTRLTVL.

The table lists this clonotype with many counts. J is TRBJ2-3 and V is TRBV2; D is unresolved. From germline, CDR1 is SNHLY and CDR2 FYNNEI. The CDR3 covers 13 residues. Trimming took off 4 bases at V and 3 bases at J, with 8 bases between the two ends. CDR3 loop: CASSVAGTDTQYF. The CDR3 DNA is TGTGCCAGCAGTGTAGCCGGGACAGATACGCAGTATTTT.

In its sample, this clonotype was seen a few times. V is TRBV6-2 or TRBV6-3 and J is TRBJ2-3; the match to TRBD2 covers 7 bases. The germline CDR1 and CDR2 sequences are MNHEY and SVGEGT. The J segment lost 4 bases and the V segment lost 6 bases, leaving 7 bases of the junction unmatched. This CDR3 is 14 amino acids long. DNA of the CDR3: TGTGCCAGCAGAGCTAGCGGTCTGGCAGATACGCAGTATTTT. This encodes CASRASGLADTQYF.

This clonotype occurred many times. Here the CDR3 DNA reads TGTGCCAGCAGCTGGGGAGGCCACAGGGCCTCTGGGGCCAACGTCCTGACTTTC. Amino acid sequence: CASSWGGHRASGANVLTF. The chain carries TRBV7-2 and TRBJ2-6; D tentatively reads TRBD1 or TRBD2 (6 bases each). Germline CDR1 and CDR2: SGHTA and FQGNSA. Trimming shortened V by 4 bases and J by 0 bases, and 16 bases separated the two germline ends. The CDR3 sequence is 18 residues long.

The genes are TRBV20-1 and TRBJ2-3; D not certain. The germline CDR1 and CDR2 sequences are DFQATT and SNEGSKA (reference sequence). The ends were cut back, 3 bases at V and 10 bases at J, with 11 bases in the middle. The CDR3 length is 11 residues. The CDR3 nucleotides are TGCAGTGCTAGTACTATTCAGGCGCAGTATTTT. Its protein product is CSASTIQAQYF.

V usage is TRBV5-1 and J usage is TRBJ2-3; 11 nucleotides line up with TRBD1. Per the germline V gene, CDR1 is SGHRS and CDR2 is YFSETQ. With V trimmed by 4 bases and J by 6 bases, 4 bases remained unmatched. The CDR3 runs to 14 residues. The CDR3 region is CASSKDRGHDTQYF. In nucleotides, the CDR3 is TGCGCCAGCAGCAAGGACAGGGGGCACGATACGCAGTATTTT.